This T cell receptor beta chain is drawn from a study of blood T cell repertoires in COVID-19. Study-wide background: Sites across the United States, Italy and Spain contributed samples from acute and convalescent COVID-19. Nucleic acid was either cDNA or gDNA, and it came from T cells, B-cell-depleted T cells, or PBMCs.

The J segment lost 1 base and the V segment lost 4 bases, leaving 1 base of the junction unmatched. The CDR3 length is 15 residues. CDR1 is MGHRA, CDR2 YSYEKL, per germline. TCRdb keeps only in-frame clones here, not all; method: immunoSEQ multiplex PCR. The profile covers 100,000 or so clones, with 81% appearing a single time and roughly 9.4% taken by the ten largest. The sequencing sample was made of peripheral blood. This chain uses TRBV4-1 with TRBJ2-3; 11 bases fit TRBD1. This TCR was recovered from a woman aged 70-85 years with acute or convalescent COVID-19. The CDR3 nucleotides are TGCGCCAGCAGCCCGGGACAGGGGGGCACAGATACGCAGTATTTT. Translated: CASSPGQGGTDTQYF.